The rows below give T cell receptor beta chains drawn from one sample of a study of T cell responses to AZD1222 COVID-19 vaccine. Assay: immunoSEQ multiplex PCR; the TCRdb copy retains only in-frame clones and omits some. The sample lists around 110,000 clones, roughly 90% occurring once. The sample was peripheral blood, taken 28 days after the second AZD1222 dose. These receptors came from an adult who received the AZD1222 COVID-19 vaccine. Each CDR3 is given with its conserved first and last residue. A D gene is named only where the DNA matches it firmly. Clone size, where shown, is once, few, many, or a class for clones that have expanded.

j_gene: TRBJ2-7; v_gene: TRBV3-1/TRBV3-2; len: 14; d_gene: TRBD1; abundance: NA; CDR3aa: CATSWGRGLSEQYF; CDR3nt: TGTGCCACCTCGTGGGGCAGGGGGCTAAGCGAGCAGTACTTC
j_gene: TRBJ1-2; v_gene: TRBV4-1; len: 14; d_gene: NA; abundance: NA; CDR3aa: CASSQGPSNYGYTF; CDR3nt: TGCGCCAGCAGCCAGGGGCCTTCCAACTATGGCTACACCTTC
j_gene: TRBJ1-5; v_gene: TRBV19; len: 16; d_gene: TRBD1; abundance: NA; CDR3aa: CASSPKGQANNQPQHF; CDR3nt: TGTGCCAGTAGCCCAAAAGGACAGGCGAACAATCAGCCCCAGCATTTT
j_gene: TRBJ2-5; v_gene: TRBV7-8; len: 14; d_gene: TRBD2; abundance: NA; CDR3aa: CASSFSGGQETQYF; CDR3nt: TGTGCCAGCAGCTTCAGCGGGGGCCAAGAGACCCAGTACTTC
j_gene: TRBJ2-3; v_gene: TRBV5-1; len: 16; d_gene: TRBD2; abundance: NA; CDR3aa: CASSLIAGVNVDTQYF; CDR3nt: TGCGCCAGCAGCCTGATAGCGGGAGTGAATGTAGATACGCAGTATTTT
j_gene: TRBJ2-5; v_gene: TRBV7-6; len: 16; d_gene: TRBD2; abundance: NA; CDR3aa: CASSLTSGGNQETQYF; CDR3nt: TGTGCCAGCAGCCTGACTAGCGGGGGGAACCAAGAGACCCAGTACTTC
j_gene: TRBJ1-2; v_gene: TRBV6-5; len: 14; d_gene: NA; abundance: NA; CDR3aa: CASSYGTAWWGYTF; CDR3nt: TGTGCCAGCAGTTACGGGACGGCCTGGTGGGGCTACACCTTC
j_gene: TRBJ1-5; v_gene: TRBV29-1; len: 13; d_gene: NA; abundance: NA; CDR3aa: CSVSGTTNQPQHF; CDR3nt: TGCAGCGTCTCCGGGACAACCAATCAGCCCCAGCATTTT
j_gene: TRBJ1-2; v_gene: TRBV3-1/TRBV3-2; len: 14; d_gene: NA; abundance: NA; CDR3aa: CASSQAGSRSGYTF; CDR3nt: TGTGCCAGCAGCCAAGCAGGGTCTCGGAGCGGCTACACCTTC
j_gene: TRBJ1-2; v_gene: TRBV5-4; len: 14; d_gene: NA; abundance: NA; CDR3aa: CASSLARSSTGYTF; CDR3nt: TGTGCCAGCAGCTTGGCGAGGTCGAGTACTGGCTACACCTTC
j_gene: TRBJ1-1; v_gene: TRBV15; len: 17; d_gene: NA; abundance: NA; CDR3aa: CATSTRLGGGMNTEAFF; CDR3nt: TGTGCCACCAGCACAAGGCTCGGGGGCGGCATGAACACTGAAGCTTTCTTT
j_gene: TRBJ2-1; v_gene: TRBV6-4; len: 16; d_gene: NA; abundance: many; CDR3aa: CASSDSIGAIKNEQFF; CDR3nt: TGTGCCAGCAGTGACTCGATAGGGGCCATAAAGAATGAGCAGTTCTTC
j_gene: TRBJ2-4; v_gene: TRBV3-1/TRBV3-2; len: 14; d_gene: NA; abundance: NA; CDR3aa: CASSSQGSLNIQYF; CDR3nt: TGTGCCAGCAGCTCACAGGGTAGTTTAAACATTCAGTACTTC
j_gene: TRBJ1-5; v_gene: TRBV5-6; len: 18; d_gene: NA; abundance: NA; CDR3aa: CASSFSGTPMNSNQPQHF; CDR3nt: TGTGCCAGCAGCTTCTCCGGGACTCCCATGAATAGCAATCAGCCCCAGCATTTT
j_gene: TRBJ2-7; v_gene: TRBV7-7; len: 12; d_gene: NA; abundance: NA; CDR3aa: CASSLRPGSQYF; CDR3nt: TGTGCCAGCAGCTTAAGGCCAGGTTCCCAGTACTTC
j_gene: TRBJ1-1; v_gene: TRBV28; len: 15; d_gene: NA; abundance: NA; CDR3aa: CASSLVSSQNTEAFF; CDR3nt: TGTGCCAGCAGTTTAGTATCCAGCCAGAACACTGAAGCTTTCTTT
j_gene: TRBJ2-1; v_gene: TRBV11-1; len: 15; d_gene: TRBD2; abundance: NA; CDR3aa: CASSYGRGLNREQFF; CDR3nt: TGTGCCAGCAGCTACGGTCGGGGACTAAACAGGGAGCAGTTCTTC
j_gene: TRBJ1-2; v_gene: TRBV2; len: 14; d_gene: NA; abundance: NA; CDR3aa: CASRVSGANYGYTF; CDR3nt: TGTGCCAGCAGGGTCAGCGGAGCTAACTATGGCTACACCTTC
j_gene: TRBJ1-2; v_gene: TRBV15; len: 14; d_gene: TRBD1; abundance: NA; CDR3aa: CATSRGQGGYGYTF; CDR3nt: TGTGCCACCAGCAGGGGACAGGGCGGCTATGGCTACACCTTC
j_gene: TRBJ2-1; v_gene: TRBV5-1; len: 15; d_gene: TRBD1; abundance: NA; CDR3aa: CASSLETGVINEQFF; CDR3nt: TGCGCCAGCAGCTTGGAGACAGGGGTTATCAATGAGCAGTTCTTC
j_gene: TRBJ1-2; v_gene: TRBV20-1; len: 10; d_gene: NA; abundance: NA; CDR3aa: CSAKQEIGTF; CDR3nt: TGCAGTGCCAAACAGGAGATTGGCACCTTC
j_gene: TRBJ2-2; v_gene: TRBV4-3; len: 18; d_gene: NA; abundance: NA; CDR3aa: CASSQEQGLGIYPGELFF; CDR3nt: TGCGCCAGCAGCCAAGAACAGGGCCTGGGGATATACCCCGGGGAGCTGTTTTTT
j_gene: TRBJ2-1; v_gene: TRBV19; len: 16; d_gene: TRBD1; abundance: NA; CDR3aa: CASSPKLLQGNNEQFF; CDR3nt: TGTGCCAGTAGTCCAAAACTCCTACAGGGGAACAATGAGCAGTTCTTC
j_gene: TRBJ2-1; v_gene: TRBV11-2; len: 14; d_gene: NA; abundance: NA; CDR3aa: CASPRDPGDNEQFF; CDR3nt: TGTGCCAGCCCCCGGGATCCAGGGGACAATGAGCAGTTCTTC
j_gene: TRBJ2-7; v_gene: TRBV25-1; len: 11; d_gene: NA; abundance: once; CDR3aa: CASSSSYEQYF; CDR3nt: TGTGCCAGCAGTTCCTCCTACGAGCAGTACTTC
j_gene: TRBJ1-3; v_gene: TRBV4-3; len: 14; d_gene: NA; abundance: NA; CDR3aa: CASSPSGSGNTIYF; CDR3nt: TGCGCCAGCAGCCCGAGTGGCTCTGGAAACACCATATATTTT
j_gene: TRBJ1-5; v_gene: TRBV6-1; len: 13; d_gene: NA; abundance: NA; CDR3aa: CASSEGPNQPQHF; CDR3nt: TGTGCCAGCAGTGAGGGGCCTAATCAGCCCCAGCATTTT
j_gene: TRBJ2-1; v_gene: TRBV4-1; len: 15; d_gene: TRBD2; abundance: NA; CDR3aa: CASSQATTSAYEQFF; CDR3nt: TGCGCCAGCAGCCAAGCCACGACTAGCGCCTACGAGCAGTTCTTC
j_gene: TRBJ2-5; v_gene: TRBV11-1; len: 16; d_gene: NA; abundance: NA; CDR3aa: CASSGWDRQTQETQYF; CDR3nt: TGTGCCAGCAGCGGGTGGGACCGCCAAACCCAAGAGACCCAGTACTTC
j_gene: TRBJ2-1; v_gene: TRBV28; len: 15; d_gene: NA; abundance: NA; CDR3aa: CASRFSGPSYNEQFF; CDR3nt: TGTGCCAGCAGATTCAGCGGCCCCTCCTACAATGAGCAGTTCTTC
j_gene: TRBJ1-2; v_gene: TRBV7-2; len: 14; d_gene: TRBD1; abundance: NA; CDR3aa: CASSLRDRGGGYTF; CDR3nt: TGTGCCAGCAGCCTTCGGGACAGGGGAGGTGGCTACACCTTC
j_gene: TRBJ2-1; v_gene: TRBV9; len: 16; d_gene: NA; abundance: few; CDR3aa: CASSVAARTSYNEQFF; CDR3nt: TGTGCCAGCAGCGTAGCAGCCCGGACCTCCTACAATGAGCAGTTCTTC
j_gene: TRBJ1-2; v_gene: TRBV7-6; len: 14; d_gene: TRBD1; abundance: NA; CDR3aa: CASSPTGGLGGYTF; CDR3nt: TGTGCCAGCAGCCCGACAGGGGGTTTGGGTGGCTACACCTTC
j_gene: TRBJ2-1; v_gene: TRBV4-3; len: 15; d_gene: NA; abundance: NA; CDR3aa: CASSQKLGRNNEQFF; CDR3nt: TGCGCCAGCAGCCAAAAGTTAGGCAGGAACAATGAGCAGTTCTTC
j_gene: TRBJ1-5; v_gene: TRBV6-5; len: 14; d_gene: TRBD1; abundance: NA; CDR3aa: CASTPDRGNQPQHF; CDR3nt: TGTGCCAGCACCCCGGACAGGGGAAATCAGCCCCAGCATTTT
j_gene: TRBJ2-5; v_gene: TRBV27; len: 17; d_gene: TRBD2; abundance: few; CDR3aa: CASSLMTSGGYEETQYF; CDR3nt: TGTGCCAGCAGTTTAATGACTAGCGGGGGTTACGAGGAGACCCAGTACTTC
j_gene: TRBJ1-6; v_gene: TRBV30; len: 16; d_gene: NA; abundance: NA; CDR3aa: CAWSVTWQGPDSPLHF; CDR3nt: TGTGCCTGGAGTGTAACATGGCAGGGGCCGGATTCACCCCTCCACTTT
j_gene: TRBJ2-1; v_gene: TRBV7-3; len: 16; d_gene: NA; abundance: few; CDR3aa: CASSLGAGAFYNEQFF; CDR3nt: TGTGCCAGCAGCTTAGGCGCGGGGGCCTTTTACAATGAGCAGTTCTTC
j_gene: TRBJ2-2; v_gene: TRBV10-3; len: 15; d_gene: TRBD1; abundance: NA; CDR3aa: CAISENPGGTGELFF; CDR3nt: TGTGCCATCAGTGAAAATCCAGGGGGCACCGGGGAGCTGTTTTTT
j_gene: TRBJ1-1; v_gene: TRBV19; len: 12; d_gene: NA; abundance: NA; CDR3aa: CASSMPRGLAFF; CDR3nt: TGTGCCAGTAGTATGCCCCGGGGGTTAGCTTTCTTT
j_gene: TRBJ1-1; v_gene: TRBV19; len: 14; d_gene: NA; abundance: NA; CDR3aa: CASSPPRGSTEAFF; CDR3nt: TGTGCCAGTAGTCCCCCCCGGGGTAGCACTGAAGCTTTCTTT
j_gene: TRBJ1-2; v_gene: TRBV28; len: 12; d_gene: NA; abundance: NA; CDR3aa: CASSSGNYGYTF; CDR3nt: TGTGCCAGCAGTTCGGGGAACTATGGCTACACCTTC
j_gene: TRBJ1-2; v_gene: TRBV30; len: 14; d_gene: NA; abundance: NA; CDR3aa: CAWTPGGASYGYTF; CDR3nt: TGTGCCTGGACCCCCGGGGGGGCCTCCTATGGCTACACCTTC
j_gene: TRBJ2-5; v_gene: TRBV27; len: 13; d_gene: NA; abundance: NA; CDR3aa: CASSLGRRETQYF; CDR3nt: TGTGCCAGCAGTTTGGGAAGGAGGGAGACCCAGTACTTC
j_gene: TRBJ1-1; v_gene: TRBV7-9; len: 11; d_gene: NA; abundance: NA; CDR3aa: CASSPRAVTFF; CDR3nt: TGTGCCAGCAGCCCCCGAGCGGTGACTTTCTTT
j_gene: TRBJ2-7; v_gene: TRBV4-3; len: 15; d_gene: NA; abundance: NA; CDR3aa: CASSQDPGPSYEQYF; CDR3nt: TGCGCCAGCAGCCAAGATCCGGGCCCTTCCTACGAGCAGTACTTC
j_gene: TRBJ1-2; v_gene: TRBV6-1; len: 14; d_gene: NA; abundance: NA; CDR3aa: CASSEVTANYGYTF; CDR3nt: TGTGCCAGCAGTGAAGTAACAGCTAACTATGGCTACACCTTC
j_gene: TRBJ2-1; v_gene: TRBV3-1/TRBV3-2; len: 12; d_gene: NA; abundance: NA; CDR3aa: CASSQGGEEQFF; CDR3nt: TGTGCCAGCAGCCAAGGGGGGGAGGAGCAGTTCTTC
j_gene: TRBJ1-1; v_gene: TRBV6-5; len: 15; d_gene: TRBD1; abundance: few; CDR3aa: CASSPRDSRNTEAFF; CDR3nt: TGTGCCAGCAGTCCCAGGGACAGTAGGAACACTGAAGCTTTCTTT
j_gene: TRBJ1-2; v_gene: TRBV30; len: 13; d_gene: TRBD1; abundance: NA; CDR3aa: CAWNSDRGYGYTF; CDR3nt: TGTGCCTGGAACTCGGACAGGGGTTATGGCTACACCTTC
j_gene: TRBJ1-5; v_gene: TRBV7-2; len: 15; d_gene: TRBD1; abundance: NA; CDR3aa: CASSLDAGGDQPQHF; CDR3nt: TGTGCCAGCAGCTTAGACGCAGGGGGCGACCAGCCCCAGCATTTT